This T cell receptor beta chain came from a study of cytomegalovirus exposure and HLA in healthy donors. Separate from the approximately 700-subject first cohort was the roughly 130-subject validation cohort, to which the donors belonged. The V gene's germline CDR1 is KGHSH and CDR2 LQKENI. The CDR3 is 15 residues long. V shed 3 bases, J shed 6 bases, and the junction held 10 bases outside the gene matches. The repertoire was sequenced with immunoSEQ multiplex PCR; TCRdb's copy has only in-frame clones and lacks some. The data hold about 120,000 clones, with over 75% observed a single time. The receptor was derived from a woman younger than 30 in good health and CMV-seropositive. The chain links TRBV18 to TRBJ1-2; TRBD1 agrees at 7 bases. Source material: PBMCs. CDR3 sequence reads: CASSPVPTGTDGYTF. The CDR3 DNA reads as TGTGCCAGCTCACCCGTCCCCACCGGGACAGATGGCTACACCTTC.